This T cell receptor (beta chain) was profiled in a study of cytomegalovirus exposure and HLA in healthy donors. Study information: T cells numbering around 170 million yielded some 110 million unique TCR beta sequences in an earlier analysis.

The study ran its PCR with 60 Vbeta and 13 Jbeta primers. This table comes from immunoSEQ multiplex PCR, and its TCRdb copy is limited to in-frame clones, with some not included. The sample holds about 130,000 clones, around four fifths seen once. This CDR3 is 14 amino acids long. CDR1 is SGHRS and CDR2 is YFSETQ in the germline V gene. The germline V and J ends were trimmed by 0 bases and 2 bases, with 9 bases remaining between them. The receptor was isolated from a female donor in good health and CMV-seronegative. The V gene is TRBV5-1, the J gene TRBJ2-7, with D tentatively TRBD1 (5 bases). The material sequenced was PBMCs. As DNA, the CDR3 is TGCGCCAGCAGCTTGGCCTCGACAGCCTACGAGCAGTACTTC. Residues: CASSLASTAYEQYF.